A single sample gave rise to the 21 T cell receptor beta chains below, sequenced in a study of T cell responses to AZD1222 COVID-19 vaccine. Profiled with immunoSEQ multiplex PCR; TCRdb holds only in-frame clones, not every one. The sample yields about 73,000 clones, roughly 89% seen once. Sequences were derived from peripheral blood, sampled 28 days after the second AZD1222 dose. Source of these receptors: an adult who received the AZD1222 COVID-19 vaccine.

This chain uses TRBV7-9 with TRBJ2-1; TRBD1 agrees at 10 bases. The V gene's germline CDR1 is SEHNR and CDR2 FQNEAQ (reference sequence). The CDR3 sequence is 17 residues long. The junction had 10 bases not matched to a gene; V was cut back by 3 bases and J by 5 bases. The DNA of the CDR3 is TGTGCCAGCAGCTTGGGGACAGGGGTTCACGGGGACAATGAGCAGTTCTTC. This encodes CASSLGTGVHGDNEQFF. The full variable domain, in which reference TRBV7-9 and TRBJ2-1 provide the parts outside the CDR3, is DTGVSQNPRHKITKRGQNVTFRCDPISEHNRLYWYRQTLGQGPEFLTYFQNEAQLEKSRLLSDRFSAERPKGSFSTLEIQRTEQGDSAMYLCASSLGTGVHGDNEQFFGPGTRLTVL.

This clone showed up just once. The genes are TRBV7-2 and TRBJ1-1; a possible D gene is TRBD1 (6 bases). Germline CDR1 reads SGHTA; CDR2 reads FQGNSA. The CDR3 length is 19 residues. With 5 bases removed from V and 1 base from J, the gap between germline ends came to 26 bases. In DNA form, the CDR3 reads TGTGCCAGCAGCCCTCGTAGGGCAGGGGCTTTGGTTAGGAACACTGAAGCTTTCTTT. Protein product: CASSPRRAGALVRNTEAFF.

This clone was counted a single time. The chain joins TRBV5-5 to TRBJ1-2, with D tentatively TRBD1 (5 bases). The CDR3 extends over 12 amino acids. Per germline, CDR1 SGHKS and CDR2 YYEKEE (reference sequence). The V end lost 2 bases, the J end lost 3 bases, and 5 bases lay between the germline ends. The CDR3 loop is CASSLGDYGYTF. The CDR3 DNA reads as TGTGCCAGCAGCTTAGGGGACTATGGCTACACCTTC.

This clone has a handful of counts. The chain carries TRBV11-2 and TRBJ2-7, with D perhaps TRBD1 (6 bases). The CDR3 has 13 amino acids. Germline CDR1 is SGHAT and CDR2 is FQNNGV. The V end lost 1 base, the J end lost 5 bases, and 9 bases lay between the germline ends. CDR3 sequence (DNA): TGTGCCAGCAGCTTAGTAGGACAGAACGAGCAGTACTTC. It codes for CASSLVGQNEQYF.

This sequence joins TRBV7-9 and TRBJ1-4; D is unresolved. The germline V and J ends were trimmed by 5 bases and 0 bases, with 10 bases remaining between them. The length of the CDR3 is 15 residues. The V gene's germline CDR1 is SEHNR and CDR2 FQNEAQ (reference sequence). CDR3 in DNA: TGTGCCAGCAGCCAAAACAGTGCAACTAATGAAAAACTGTTTTTT. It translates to CASSQNSATNEKLFF. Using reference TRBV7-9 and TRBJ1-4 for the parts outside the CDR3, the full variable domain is DTGVSQNPRHKITKRGQNVTFRCDPISEHNRLYWYRQTLGQGPEFLTYFQNEAQLEKSRLLSDRFSAERPKGSFSTLEIQRTEQGDSAMYLCASSQNSATNEKLFFGSGTQLSVL.

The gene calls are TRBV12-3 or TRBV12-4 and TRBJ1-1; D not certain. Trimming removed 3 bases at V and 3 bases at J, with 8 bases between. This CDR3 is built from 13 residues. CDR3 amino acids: CASSLRRDTEAFF. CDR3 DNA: TGTGCCAGCAGTTTGAGGAGGGACACTGAAGCTTTCTTT.

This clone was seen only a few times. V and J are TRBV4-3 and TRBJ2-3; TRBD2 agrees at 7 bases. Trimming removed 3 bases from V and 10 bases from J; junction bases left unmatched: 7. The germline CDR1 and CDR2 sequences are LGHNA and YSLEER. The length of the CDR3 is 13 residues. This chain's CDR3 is CASSQEPGLSQYF. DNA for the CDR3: TGCGCCAGCAGCCAGGAACCGGGACTATCGCAGTATTTT.

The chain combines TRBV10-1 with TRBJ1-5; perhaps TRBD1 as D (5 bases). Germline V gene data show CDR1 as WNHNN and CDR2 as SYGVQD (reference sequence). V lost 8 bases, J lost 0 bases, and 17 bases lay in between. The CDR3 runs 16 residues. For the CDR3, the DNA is TGCGCCAGCCGGGTAAGTGGGGGGGATAGCAATCAGCCCCAGCATTTT. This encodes CASRVSGGDSNQPQHF.

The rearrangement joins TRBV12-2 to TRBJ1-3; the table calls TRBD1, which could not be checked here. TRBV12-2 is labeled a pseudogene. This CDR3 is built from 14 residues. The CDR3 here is CASRFRGKGNTIYF. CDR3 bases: TGTGCAAGTCGCTTCAGGGGAAAGGGAAACACCATATATTTT.

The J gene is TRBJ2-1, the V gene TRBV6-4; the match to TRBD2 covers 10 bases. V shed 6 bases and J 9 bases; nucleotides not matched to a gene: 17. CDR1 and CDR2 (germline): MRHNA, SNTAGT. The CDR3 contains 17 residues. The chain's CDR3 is CASSPSPLAGVPSEQFF. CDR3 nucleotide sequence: TGTGCCAGCAGCCCGAGCCCTCTAGCGGGGGTGCCCAGTGAGCAGTTCTTC.

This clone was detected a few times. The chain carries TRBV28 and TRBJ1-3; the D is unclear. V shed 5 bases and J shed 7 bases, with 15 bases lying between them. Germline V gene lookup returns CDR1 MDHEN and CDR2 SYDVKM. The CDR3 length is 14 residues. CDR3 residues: CASSATYPSNTIYF. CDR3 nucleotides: TGTGCCAGCAGTGCCACTTACCCGAGTAACACCATATATTTT.

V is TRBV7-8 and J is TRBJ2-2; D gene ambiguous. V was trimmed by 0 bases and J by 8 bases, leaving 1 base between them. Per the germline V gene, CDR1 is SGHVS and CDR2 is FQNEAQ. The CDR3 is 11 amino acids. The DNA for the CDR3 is TGTGCCAGCAGCTTAGCGGGGGAGCTGTTTTTT. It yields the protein CASSLAGELFF.

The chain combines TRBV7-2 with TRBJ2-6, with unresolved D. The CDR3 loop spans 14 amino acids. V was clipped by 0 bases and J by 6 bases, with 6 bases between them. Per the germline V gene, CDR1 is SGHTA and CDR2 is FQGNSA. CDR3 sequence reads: CASSLAWLANVLTF. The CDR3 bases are TGTGCCAGCAGCTTAGCTTGGTTGGCCAACGTCCTGACTTTC.

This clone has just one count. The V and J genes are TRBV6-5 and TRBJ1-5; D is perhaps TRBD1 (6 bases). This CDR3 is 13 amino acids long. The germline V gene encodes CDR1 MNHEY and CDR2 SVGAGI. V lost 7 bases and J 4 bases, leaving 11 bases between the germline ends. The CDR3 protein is CASKEGVNQPQHF. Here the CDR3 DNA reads TGTGCCAGCAAGGAGGGGGTTAATCAGCCCCAGCATTTT.

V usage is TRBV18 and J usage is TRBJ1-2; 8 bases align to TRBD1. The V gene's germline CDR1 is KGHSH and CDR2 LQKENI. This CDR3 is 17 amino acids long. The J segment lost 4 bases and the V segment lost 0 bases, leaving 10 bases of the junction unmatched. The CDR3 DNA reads TGTGCCAGCTCACCACCCCCAAGTTCAGGGGGCGGCTATGGCTACACCTTC. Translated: CASSPPPSSGGGYGYTF. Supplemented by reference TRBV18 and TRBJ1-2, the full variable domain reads NAGVMQNPRHLVRRRGQEARLRCSPMKGHSHVYWYRQLPEEGLKFMVYLQKENIIDESGMPKERFSAEFPKEGPSILRIQQVVRGDSAAYFCASSPPPSSGGGYGYTFGSGTRLTVV.

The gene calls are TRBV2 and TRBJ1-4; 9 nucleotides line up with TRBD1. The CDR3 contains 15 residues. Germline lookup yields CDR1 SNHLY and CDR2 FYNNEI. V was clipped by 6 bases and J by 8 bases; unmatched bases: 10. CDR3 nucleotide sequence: TGTGCCAGCAGCAAGTCAGGGACAGGGTGGGAAAAACTGTTTTTT. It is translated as CASSKSGTGWEKLFF. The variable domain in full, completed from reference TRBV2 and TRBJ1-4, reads EPEVTQTPSHQVTQMGQEVILRCVPISNHLYFYWYRQILGQKVEFLVSFYNNEISEKSEIFDDQFSVERPDGSNFTLKIRSTKLEDSAMYFCASSKSGTGWEKLFFGSGTQLSVL.

The CDR3 spells CATSRDPGTSYFLETQYF. The CDR3 DNA reads as TGTGCCACCAGCAGAGACCCTGGGACTAGCTACTTCTTGGAGACCCAGTACTTC. The chain couples TRBV15 to TRBJ2-5, with 9 positions matching TRBD2. The germline V gene has CDR1 LNHNV and CDR2 YYDKDF (reference sequence). This CDR3 comprises 18 residues. Trimming cost V 0 bases and J 5 bases; bases outside gene matches: 13.

The CDR3 nucleotides read TGTGCCAGCAGCCTAACAGGGGAAAGTTGGAACAATGAGCAGTTCTTC. It is translated as CASSLTGESWNNEQFF. This chain joins TRBV11-2 and TRBJ2-1; 7 nucleotides agree with TRBD1. J gave up 5 bases and V 5 bases, and 12 bases lay outside the gene matches. Germline CDR1 is SGHAT and CDR2 is FQNNGV. This CDR3 contains 16 residues.

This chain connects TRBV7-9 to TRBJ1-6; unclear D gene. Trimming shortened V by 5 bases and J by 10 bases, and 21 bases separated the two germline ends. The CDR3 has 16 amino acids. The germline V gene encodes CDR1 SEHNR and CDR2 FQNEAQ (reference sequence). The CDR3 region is CASSHPNMILGSPLHF. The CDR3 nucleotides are TGTGCCAGCAGCCACCCGAACATGATATTAGGCTCACCCCTCCACTTT.

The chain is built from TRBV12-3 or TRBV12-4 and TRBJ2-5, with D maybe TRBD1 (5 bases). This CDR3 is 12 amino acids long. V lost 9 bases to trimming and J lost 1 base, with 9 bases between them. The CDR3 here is CASRDSQETQYF. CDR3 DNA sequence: TGTGCCAGTAGAGACAGCCAAGAGACCCAGTACTTC.

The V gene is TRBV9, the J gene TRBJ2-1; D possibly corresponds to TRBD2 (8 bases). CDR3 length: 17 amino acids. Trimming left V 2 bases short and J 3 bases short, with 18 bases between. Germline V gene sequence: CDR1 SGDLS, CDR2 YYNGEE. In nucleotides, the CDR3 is TGTGCCAGCAGCGTCGCCCGGGACAGCGGGGGCTACAATGAGCAGTTCTTC. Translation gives CASSVARDSGGYNEQFF.